These 9 T cell receptor beta chains came from one sample sequenced in a study of T cells in Graves' hyperthyroidism and ophthalmopathy. TCR beta CDR3 sequences were amplified from RNA transcripts. The HTBI set primed first-round TCR CDR3 RT-PCR. Each CDR3 protein gets one entry after TCRdb re-called the multiplex PCR reads with MiXCR. Altogether about 270,000 distinct CDR3 sequences are present, 20% to 25% being singletons, with the ten largest covering around 64%. Sequenced: blood. These receptors were taken from a man aged 25 to 40 with Graves' ophthalmopathy.

The CDR3 bases are TGTGCCAGCAGTTTGCGTGGAGGCCCTCCACCTGGCTACGAGCAGTACTTC. Translated, it gives CASSLRGGPPPGYEQYF. This sequence joins TRBV6-1 and TRBJ2-7, with D possibly matching TRBD2 (5 bases). The CDR3 runs 17 residues. The germline V and J ends were trimmed by 5 bases and 3 bases, with 23 bases remaining between them. CDR1 and CDR2 (germline): MNHNS, SASEGT.

The J gene is TRBJ2-3, the V gene TRBV15, with 9 bases that match TRBD2. V gave up 0 bases and J gave up 5 bases; unmatched junction bases: 6. CDR3 length: 16 amino acids. Germline V gene sequence: CDR1 LNHNV, CDR2 YYDKDF (reference sequence). The CDR3 loop is CATSRDVAGERDTQYF. CDR3 bases: TGTGCCACCAGCAGAGACGTAGCGGGAGAACGAGATACGCAGTATTTT.

This clonotype appeared many times. For the CDR3, the DNA is TGTGCCAGCATCCAGGACAGGGGGCGCCCCTACGAGCAGTACTTC. Residues: CASIQDRGRPYEQYF. The V call is TRBV12-3 or TRBV12-4, the J call TRBJ2-7; TRBD1 matches at 11 bases. The length of the CDR3 is 15 residues. The V gene end was trimmed by 7 bases and the J gene end by 2 bases; junction bases not matched to a gene: 7.

This clonotype was detected many times. The chain carries TRBV20-1 and TRBJ2-5, with D maybe TRBD2 (6 bases). Germline V gene lookup returns CDR1 DFQATT and CDR2 SNEGSKA (reference sequence). The CDR3 is 13 amino acids. Trimming cost V 3 bases and J 5 bases, with 13 bases left between them. The CDR3 coding sequence is TGCAGTGCTAGGCGGGGAGGATATGAGACCCAGTACTTC. Protein sequence: CSARRGGYETQYF.

The rearrangement uses TRBV20-1 and TRBJ2-5; the match to TRBD1 covers 7 bases. The CDR3 contains 16 residues. With V trimmed by 3 bases and J by 1 base, 11 bases remained unmatched. The germline CDR1 and CDR2 sequences are DFQATT and SNEGSKA (reference sequence). The CDR3 loop is CSASVRGQYIQETQYF. The CDR3 DNA is TGCAGTGCTAGCGTCCGGGGACAGTACATCCAAGAGACCCAGTACTTC.

The sample holds many counts of this clonotype. This sequence joins TRBV3-1 and TRBJ2-2; 7 bases align to TRBD2. Trimming took 4 bases from V and 0 from J; bases not matched to a gene: 5. Per the germline V gene, CDR1 is LGHDT and CDR2 is YNNKEL (reference sequence). The CDR3 has 16 amino acids. For the CDR3, the DNA is TGTGCCAGCAGCCCGGGAGGACTGACGAACACCGGGGAGCTGTTTTTT. Protein sequence: CASSPGGLTNTGELFF.

This chain links TRBV4-2 with TRBJ2-4; D may be TRBD1 (6 bases). The CDR3 totals 18 residues. The V end lost 4 bases, the J end lost 0 bases, and 19 bases lay between the germline ends. Germline loops: CDR1 LGHNA, CDR2 YNFKEQ. The CDR3 sequence is CASSREGTTTLAKNIQYF. Here the CDR3 DNA reads TGTGCCAGCAGCCGTGAAGGGACAACCACTTTAGCCAAAAACATTCAGTACTTC.

The chain employs TRBV5-1 and TRBJ2-1; TRBD2 matches 8 bases. Germline trimming cut 0 bases from V and 5 bases from J; bases unmatched to any gene: 10. The V gene's germline CDR1 is SGHRS and CDR2 YFSETQ. CDR3 length equals 17 residues. The CDR3, as DNA: TGCGCCAGCAGCTTGGTTGGCAGCGGGAGAATCAACAATGAGCAGTTCTTC. Translation gives CASSLVGSGRINNEQFF. Filled out from reference TRBV5-1 and TRBJ2-1, the complete variable domain reads KAGVTQTPRYLIKTRGQQVTLSCSPISGHRSVSWYQQTPGQGLQFLFEYFSETQRNKGNFPGRFSGRQFSNSRSEMNVSTLELGDSALYLCASSLVGSGRINNEQFFGPGTRLTVL.

In this sample, this clonotype turned up many times. The rearrangement uses TRBV27 and TRBJ1-1; weak D call: TRBD1 (6 bases). The CDR3 has 11 residues. V lost 7 bases to trimming and J lost 8 bases, with 11 bases between them. Germline V gene data show CDR1 as MNHEY and CDR2 as SMNVEV (reference sequence). The CDR3 region has the DNA TGTGCCAGCATAACAACAGGGGAAGCTTTCTTT. Translating it yields CASITTGEAFF.